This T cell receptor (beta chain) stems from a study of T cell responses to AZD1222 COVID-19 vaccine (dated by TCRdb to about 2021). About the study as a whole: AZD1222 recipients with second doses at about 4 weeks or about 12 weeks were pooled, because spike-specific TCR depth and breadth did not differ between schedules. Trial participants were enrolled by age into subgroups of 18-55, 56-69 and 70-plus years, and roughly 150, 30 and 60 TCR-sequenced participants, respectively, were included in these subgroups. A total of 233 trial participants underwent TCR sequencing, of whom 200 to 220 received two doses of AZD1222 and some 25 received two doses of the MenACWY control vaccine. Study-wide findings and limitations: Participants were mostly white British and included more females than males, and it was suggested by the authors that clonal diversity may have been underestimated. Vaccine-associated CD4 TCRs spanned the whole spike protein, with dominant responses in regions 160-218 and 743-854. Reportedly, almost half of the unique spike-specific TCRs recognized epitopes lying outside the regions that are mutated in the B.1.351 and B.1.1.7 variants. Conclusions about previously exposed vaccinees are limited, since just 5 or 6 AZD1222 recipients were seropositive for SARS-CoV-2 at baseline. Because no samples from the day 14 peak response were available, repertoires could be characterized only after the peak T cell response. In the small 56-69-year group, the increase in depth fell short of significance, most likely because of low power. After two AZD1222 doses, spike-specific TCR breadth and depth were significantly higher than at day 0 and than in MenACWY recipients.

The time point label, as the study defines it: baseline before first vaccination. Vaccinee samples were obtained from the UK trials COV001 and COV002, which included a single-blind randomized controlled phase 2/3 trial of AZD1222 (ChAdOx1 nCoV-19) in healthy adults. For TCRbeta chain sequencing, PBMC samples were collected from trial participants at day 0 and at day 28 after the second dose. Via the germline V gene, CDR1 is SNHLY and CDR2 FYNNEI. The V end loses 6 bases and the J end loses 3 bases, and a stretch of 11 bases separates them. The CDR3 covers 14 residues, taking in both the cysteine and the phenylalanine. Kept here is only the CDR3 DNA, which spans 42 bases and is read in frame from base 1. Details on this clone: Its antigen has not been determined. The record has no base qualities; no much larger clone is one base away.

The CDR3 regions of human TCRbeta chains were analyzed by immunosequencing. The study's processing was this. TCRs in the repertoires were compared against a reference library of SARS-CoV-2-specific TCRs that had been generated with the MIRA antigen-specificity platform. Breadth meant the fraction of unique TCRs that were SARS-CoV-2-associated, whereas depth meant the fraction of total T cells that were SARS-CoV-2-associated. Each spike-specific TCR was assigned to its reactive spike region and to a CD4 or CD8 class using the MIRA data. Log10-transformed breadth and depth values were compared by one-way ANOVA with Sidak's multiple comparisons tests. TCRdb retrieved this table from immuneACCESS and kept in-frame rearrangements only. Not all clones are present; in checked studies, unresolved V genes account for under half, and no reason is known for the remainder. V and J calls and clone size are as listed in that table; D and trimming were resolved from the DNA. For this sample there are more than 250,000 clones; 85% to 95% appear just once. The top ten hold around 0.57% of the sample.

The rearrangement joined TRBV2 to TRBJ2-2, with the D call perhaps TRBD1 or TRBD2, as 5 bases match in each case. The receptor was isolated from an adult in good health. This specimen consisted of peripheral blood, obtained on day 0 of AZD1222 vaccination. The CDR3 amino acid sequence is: CASSFSGHTGELFF. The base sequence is TGTGCCAGCAGCTTTTCGGGGCACACCGGGGAGCTGTTTTTT.